The 19 T cell receptor beta chains presented below share a single source sample, sequenced in a study of CD8 T cells in ankylosing spondylitis. TCRdb itself ran the 5' RACE reads through MiXCR, one entry per CDR3 protein. The sample yields roughly 200,000 distinct CDR3 sequences, about 13% seen once. Specimen: blood, either unsorted or a sorted T cell fraction (not recorded which). The receptors were gathered from a male donor with ankylosing spondylitis or in good health (not recorded which).

This clonotype appeared many times. V usage is TRBV7-9 and J usage is TRBJ2-7; D perhaps matches TRBD1 (6 bases). This CDR3 is built from 12 residues. Germline V gene sequence: CDR1 SEHNR, CDR2 FQNEAQ (reference sequence). Trimming cost V 6 bases and J 3 bases, with 9 bases left between them. The CDR3 DNA reads as TGTGCCAGCAGTAGGGGGAGCTACGAGCAGTACTTC. Amino acids: CASSRGSYEQYF.

This clonotype was seen more than once but under ten times. The chain recombines TRBV12-3 or TRBV12-4 with TRBJ2-2; D is unresolved. V lost 3 bases and J 8 bases, leaving 13 bases between the germline ends. The CDR3 spans 14 residues. CDR3 bases: TGTGCCAGCAGTTTGTTAAATCCCCTTGGGGAGCTGTTTTTT. Encoded protein: CASSLLNPLGELFF.

The CDR3 DNA sequence: TGTGCCAGCAGCCCCGGACAGGGCCCCAATGAGCAGTTCTTC. Its translation is CASSPGQGPNEQFF. The chain carries TRBV3-1 and TRBJ2-1, with 8 bases that match TRBD1. With 4 bases clipped from V and 6 bases from J, the junction kept 5 bases outside the gene matches. The CDR3 is 14 residues long. CDR1 is LGHDT, CDR2 YNNKEL, per germline (reference sequence).

The chain recombines TRBV6-2 or TRBV6-3 with TRBJ2-3; the match to TRBD1 covers 10 bases. Germline CDR1 MNHEY, CDR2 SVGEGT. There are 20 residues in the CDR3. The V gene end was trimmed by 2 bases and the J gene end by 4 bases; junction bases not matched to a gene: 18. The CDR3 spells CASSYLPETPGQGKPDTQYF. In DNA, the CDR3 is TGTGCCAGCAGTTACCTACCAGAAACGCCGGGACAGGGGAAGCCAGATACGCAGTATTTT.

Ten or more counts support this clonotype. This chain uses TRBV5-1 with TRBJ2-7; TRBD2 might be the D (6 bases). The CDR3 loop spans 12 amino acids. V was shortened by 0 bases and J by 7 bases, with 8 bases between the two germline ends. In germline, CDR1 is SGHRS, CDR2 YFSETQ. The CDR3 spells CASSLGAGEQYF. CDR3 DNA: TGCGCCAGCAGCTTGGGCGCGGGGGAGCAGTACTTC.

The V and J genes are TRBV29-1 and TRBJ1-2; D gene ambiguous. The V end lost 3 bases, the J end lost 7 bases, and 12 bases lay between the germline ends. This CDR3 has 12 residues. Germline V gene data show CDR1 as SQVTM and CDR2 as ANQGSEA. The CDR3 spells CSVEGAKGGYTF. The DNA for the CDR3 is TGCAGCGTTGAGGGAGCAAAGGGTGGCTACACCTTC.

About this clonotype: An end of the junction differs from the germline gene, which may be a read error. J is TRBJ2-1 and V is TRBV7-9; no clear D. This CDR3 has 13 residues. The germline CDR1 and CDR2 sequences are SEHNR and FQNEAQ (reference sequence). CDR3 sequence: CASRWRSDNEQFF. In DNA, the CDR3 is TGTGCCAGCAGGTGGCGCTCCGACAATGAGCAGTTCTTC.

This clonotype was found many times. The gene calls are TRBV6-1 and TRBJ1-1; a weak D match, TRBD1 (5 bases). Between the trimmed V and J ends, which lost 4 bases and 0 bases, there was a span of 9 bases. This CDR3 has 14 amino acids. Germline-derived CDR1 and CDR2 are MNHNS and SASEGT. CDR3 DNA: TGTGCCAGCAGTGTCGAAGGGGTGAACACTGAAGCTTTCTTT. Its protein is CASSVEGVNTEAFF.

The sample holds a few counts of this clonotype. The rearrangement joins TRBV19 to TRBJ2-2; a weak D match, TRBD1 (5 bases). The CDR3 has 14 amino acids. Trimming left V 7 bases short and J 4 bases short, with 13 bases between. The germline gives CDR1 LNHDA, CDR2 SQIVND (reference sequence). CDR3 nucleotides: TGTGCCAGTACCCCTTGGGGCGGCACCGGGGAGCTGTTTTTT. It codes for CASTPWGGTGELFF. Supplemented by reference TRBV19 and TRBJ2-2, the full variable domain reads DGGITQSPKYLFRKEGQNVTLSCEQNLNHDAMYWYRQDPGQGLRLIYYSQIVNDFQKGDIAEGYSVSREKKESFPLTVTSAQKNPTAFYLCASTPWGGTGELFFGEGSRLTVL.

This clonotype was seen only a few times. The gene calls are TRBV6-2 or TRBV6-3 and TRBJ2-7; TRBD2 matches at 16 bases. Unmatched junction bases numbered 12, after V lost 2 bases and J lost 5 bases. Looked up from germline, CDR1 is MNHEY and CDR2 is SVGEGT. The CDR3 spans 19 residues. The CDR3 is CASSYRSGTSGRAVHEQYF. CDR3 DNA sequence: TGTGCCAGCAGTTACCGGTCCGGGACTAGCGGGAGGGCCGTCCACGAGCAGTACTTC.

This clonotype showed up just a few times. The rearrangement joins TRBV20-1 to TRBJ2-7; D is possibly TRBD1 (5 bases). The V end lost 5 bases, the J end lost 2 bases, and 10 bases lay between the germline ends. This CDR3 is 12 amino acids long. Germline lookup yields CDR1 DFQATT and CDR2 SNEGSKA (reference sequence). The CDR3: CSADTGAYEQYF. In nucleotides, the CDR3 is TGCAGTGCTGACACAGGTGCCTACGAGCAGTACTTC.

This clonotype was observed a few times. This chain connects TRBV11-2 to TRBJ2-1, with TRBD2 matching 9 bases. CDR1 is SGHAT and CDR2 is FQNNGV in the germline V gene. The CDR3 consists of 17 residues. Losses at the gene ends were 3 bases for V and 5 bases for J; bases not matched to a gene: 11. The CDR3 sequence: CASSLTGRGGRDNEQFF. The CDR3 coding sequence is TGTGCCAGCAGCTTGACCGGGCGGGGGGGCAGGGACAATGAGCAGTTCTTC.

This clonotype was counted at least ten times. This chain links TRBV7-2 with TRBJ1-1; possible D gene TRBD1, 6 bases. CDR1 and CDR2 from the germline V gene are SGHTA and FQGNSA. V gave up 0 bases and J gave up 6 bases, with 8 bases separating them. CDR3 size: 13 residues. The CDR3 protein is CASSLAAGAEAFF. CDR3 sequence (DNA): TGTGCCAGCAGCTTAGCCGCAGGGGCTGAAGCTTTCTTT.

This clonotype has at least ten counts. This sequence joins TRBV7-9 and TRBJ2-1, with D perhaps matching TRBD2 (5 bases). The V end was cut by 5 bases, the J end by 2 bases, with 16 bases between. This CDR3 has 16 residues. Germline CDR1 reads SEHNR; CDR2 reads FQNEAQ (reference sequence). The CDR3 loop reads CASSPPGGSTYNEQFF. The CDR3 DNA is TGTGCCAGCAGCCCCCCAGGCGGGTCTACCTACAATGAGCAGTTCTTC.

The chain is built from TRBV30 and TRBJ2-3; D gene unclear. Germline V lookup: CDR1 GTSNPN, CDR2 SVGIG (reference sequence). V lost 3 bases to trimming and J lost 2 bases, with 18 bases between them. The CDR3 has 16 residues. As DNA, the CDR3 is TGTGCCTGGAGCCTAGACAACAACCTCTTCACAGATACGCAGTATTTT. It translates to CAWSLDNNLFTDTQYF.

The chain uses TRBV6-5 and TRBJ2-1, with D tentatively TRBD1 or TRBD2 (5 bases each). The CDR3 is 15 residues long. CDR1 and CDR2 (germline): MNHEY, SVGAGI. Trimming took off 2 bases at V and 8 bases at J, with 16 bases between the two ends. The CDR3 DNA reads as TGTGCCAGCAGTTACGGGGGACCTAGCCCCCATGAGCAGTTCTTC. Protein product: CASSYGGPSPHEQFF.

The sample holds a few counts of this clonotype. The rearrangement joins TRBV12-3 or TRBV12-4 to TRBJ1-2; D is unclear. V lost 2 bases to trimming and J lost 1 base, with 11 bases between them. This CDR3 has 15 residues. Here the CDR3 reads CASSLHVRINYGYTF. The CDR3 DNA reads as TGTGCCAGCAGTTTACACGTCAGAATTAACTATGGCTACACCTTC.

J is TRBJ2-7 and V is TRBV27, with D unresolved. Germline V lookup: CDR1 MNHEY, CDR2 SMNVEV (reference sequence). The CDR3 runs to 14 residues. V lost 4 bases and J lost 2, with 12 bases in between. The CDR3 loop is CASSSLSRPYEQYF. As DNA, the CDR3 is TGTGCCAGCAGTTCCCTGTCACGTCCCTACGAGCAGTACTTC.

This clonotype has a handful of counts. The chain recombines TRBV10-3 with TRBJ1-1; D perhaps matches TRBD1 (6 bases). V lost 10 bases and J 6 bases, leaving 15 bases between the germline ends. The CDR3 has 12 residues. Germline V gives CDR1 ENHRY, CDR2 SYGVKD. CDR3 nucleotide sequence: TGTGCCACCAGGGGCCCCTCCGCTGAAGCTTTCTTT. It yields the protein CATRGPSAEAFF.